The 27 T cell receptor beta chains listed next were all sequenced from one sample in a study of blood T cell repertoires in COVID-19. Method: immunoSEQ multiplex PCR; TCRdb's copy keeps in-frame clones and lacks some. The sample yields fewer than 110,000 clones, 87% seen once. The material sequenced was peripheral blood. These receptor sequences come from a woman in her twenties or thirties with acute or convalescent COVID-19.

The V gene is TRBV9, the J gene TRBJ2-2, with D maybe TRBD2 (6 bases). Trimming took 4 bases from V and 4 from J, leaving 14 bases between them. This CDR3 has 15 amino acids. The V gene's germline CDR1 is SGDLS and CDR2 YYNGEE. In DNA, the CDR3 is TGTGCCAGCAGCACTAACCGGGGGATCACCGGGGAGCTGTTTTTT. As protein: CASSTNRGITGELFF.

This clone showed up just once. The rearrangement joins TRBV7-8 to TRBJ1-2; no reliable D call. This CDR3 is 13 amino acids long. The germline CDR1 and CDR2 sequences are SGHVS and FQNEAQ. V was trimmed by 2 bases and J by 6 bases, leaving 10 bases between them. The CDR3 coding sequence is TGTGCCAGCAGCTTATCGTCCGGAGATGGCTACACCTTC. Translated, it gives CASSLSSGDGYTF.

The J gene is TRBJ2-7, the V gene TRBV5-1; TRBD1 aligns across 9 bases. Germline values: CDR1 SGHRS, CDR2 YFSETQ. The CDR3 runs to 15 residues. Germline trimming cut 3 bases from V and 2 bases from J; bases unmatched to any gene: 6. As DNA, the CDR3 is TGCGCCAGCAGCTCGACAGGGGGGAGTACCTACGAGCAGTACTTC. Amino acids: CASSSTGGSTYEQYF.

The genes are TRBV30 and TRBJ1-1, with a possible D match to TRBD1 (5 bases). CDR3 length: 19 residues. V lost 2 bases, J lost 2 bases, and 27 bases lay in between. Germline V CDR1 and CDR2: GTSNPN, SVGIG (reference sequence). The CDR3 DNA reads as TGTGCCTGGAGTCATAACTTAAAGGTTGGGACTTCTGCCAACACTGAAGCTTTCTTT. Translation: CAWSHNLKVGTSANTEAFF.

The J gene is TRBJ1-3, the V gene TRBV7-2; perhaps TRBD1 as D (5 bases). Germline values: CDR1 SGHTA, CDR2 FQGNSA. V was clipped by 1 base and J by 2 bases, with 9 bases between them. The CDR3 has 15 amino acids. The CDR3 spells CASSLESGAGNTIYF. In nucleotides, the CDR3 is TGTGCCAGCAGCTTAGAGTCGGGGGCTGGAAACACCATATATTTT.

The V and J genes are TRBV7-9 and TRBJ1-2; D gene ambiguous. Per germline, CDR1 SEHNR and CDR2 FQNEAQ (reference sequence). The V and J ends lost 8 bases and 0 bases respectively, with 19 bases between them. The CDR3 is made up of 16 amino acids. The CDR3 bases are TGTGCCAGCCAACCTCGTAACAGCCCAGCTAACTATGGCTACACCTTC. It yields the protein CASQPRNSPANYGYTF.

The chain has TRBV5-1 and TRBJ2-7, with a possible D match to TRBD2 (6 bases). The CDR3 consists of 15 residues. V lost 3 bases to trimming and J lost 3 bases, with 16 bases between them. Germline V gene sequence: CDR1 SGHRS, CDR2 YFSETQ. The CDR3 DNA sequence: TGCGCCAGCAGCTACTACACCGGGAGTGTCTACGAGCAGTACTTC. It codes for CASSYYTGSVYEQYF.

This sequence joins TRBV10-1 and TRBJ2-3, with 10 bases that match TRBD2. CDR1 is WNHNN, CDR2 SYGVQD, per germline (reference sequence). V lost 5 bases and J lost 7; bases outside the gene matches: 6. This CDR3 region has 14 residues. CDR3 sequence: CASSSSGGGNTQYF. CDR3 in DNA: TGCGCCAGCAGTTCTAGCGGGGGAGGAAATACGCAGTATTTT.

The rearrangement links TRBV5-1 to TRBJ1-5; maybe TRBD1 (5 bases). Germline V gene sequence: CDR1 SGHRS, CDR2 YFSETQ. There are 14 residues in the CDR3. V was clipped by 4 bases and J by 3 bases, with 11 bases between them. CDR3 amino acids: CASSPDNYNQPQHF. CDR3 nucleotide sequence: TGCGCCAGCAGCCCGGACAACTACAATCAGCCCCAGCATTTT.

CDR3 loop: CASSTQRGGIDTQYF. The DNA of the CDR3 is TGTGCCAGCAGCACCCAGCGGGGGGGCATAGATACGCAGTATTTT. The rearrangement links TRBV7-2 to TRBJ2-3, with TRBD2 identical over 10 bases. The CDR3 extends over 15 amino acids. Germline V gives CDR1 SGHTA, CDR2 FQGNSA. Trimming removed 5 bases from V and 5 bases from J; junction bases left unmatched: 7.

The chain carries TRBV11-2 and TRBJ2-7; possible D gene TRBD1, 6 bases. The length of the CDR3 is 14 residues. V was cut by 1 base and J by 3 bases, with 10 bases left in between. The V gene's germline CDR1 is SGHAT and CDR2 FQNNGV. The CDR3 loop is CASSLAGHLYEQYF. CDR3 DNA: TGTGCCAGCAGCTTAGCGGGACACCTCTACGAGCAGTACTTC.

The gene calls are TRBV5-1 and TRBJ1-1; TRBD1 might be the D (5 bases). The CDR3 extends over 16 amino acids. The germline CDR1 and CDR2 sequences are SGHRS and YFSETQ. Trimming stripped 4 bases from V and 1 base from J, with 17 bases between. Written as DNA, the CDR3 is TGCGCCAGCAGCAATGGGGCAGTCGGTTCGAACACTGAAGCTTTCTTT. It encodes CASSNGAVGSNTEAFF.

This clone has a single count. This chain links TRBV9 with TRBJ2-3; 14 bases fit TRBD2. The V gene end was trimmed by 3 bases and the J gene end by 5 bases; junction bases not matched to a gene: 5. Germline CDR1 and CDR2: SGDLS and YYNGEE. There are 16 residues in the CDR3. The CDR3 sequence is CASSAGLAGGGDTQYF. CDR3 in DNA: TGTGCCAGCAGCGCTGGACTAGCGGGGGGCGGAGATACGCAGTATTTT.

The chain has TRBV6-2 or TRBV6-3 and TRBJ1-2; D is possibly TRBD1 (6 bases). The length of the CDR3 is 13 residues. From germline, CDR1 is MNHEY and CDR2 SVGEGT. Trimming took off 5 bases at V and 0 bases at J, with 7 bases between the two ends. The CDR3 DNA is TGTGCCAGCAGTCGGACAGCTAACTATGGCTACACCTTC. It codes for CASSRTANYGYTF.

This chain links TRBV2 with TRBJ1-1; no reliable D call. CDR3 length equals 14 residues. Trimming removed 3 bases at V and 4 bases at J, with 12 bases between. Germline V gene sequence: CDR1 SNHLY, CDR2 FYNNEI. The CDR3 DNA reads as TGTGCCAGCAGTGATAGCCCGGGGAGCACTGAAGCTTTCTTT. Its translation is CASSDSPGSTEAFF.

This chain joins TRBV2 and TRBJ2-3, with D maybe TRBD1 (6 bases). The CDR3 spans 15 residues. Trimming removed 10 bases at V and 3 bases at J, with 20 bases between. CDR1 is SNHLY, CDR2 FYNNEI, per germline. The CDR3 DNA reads TGTGCCAACTCGGCAGGGACACCGGGGACAGATACGCAGTATTTT. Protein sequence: CANSAGTPGTDTQYF.

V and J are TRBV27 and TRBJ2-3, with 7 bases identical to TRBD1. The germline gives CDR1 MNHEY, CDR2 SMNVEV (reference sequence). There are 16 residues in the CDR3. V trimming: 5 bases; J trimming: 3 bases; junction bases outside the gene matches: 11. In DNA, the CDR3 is TGTGCCAGCAGTCCGTCACAGGGGAGTGGGACAGATACGCAGTATTTT. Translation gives CASSPSQGSGTDTQYF.

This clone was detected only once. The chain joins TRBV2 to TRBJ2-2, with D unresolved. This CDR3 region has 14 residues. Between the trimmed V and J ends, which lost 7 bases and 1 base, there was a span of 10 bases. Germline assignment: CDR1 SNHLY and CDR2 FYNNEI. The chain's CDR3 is CASKFNKNTGELFF. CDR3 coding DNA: TGTGCCAGCAAGTTTAACAAGAACACCGGGGAGCTGTTTTTT.

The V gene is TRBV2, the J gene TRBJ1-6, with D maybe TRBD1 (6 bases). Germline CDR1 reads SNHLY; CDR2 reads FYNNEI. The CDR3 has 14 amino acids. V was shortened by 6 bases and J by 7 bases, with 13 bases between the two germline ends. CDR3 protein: CASRTDSLNSPLHF. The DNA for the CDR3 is TGTGCCAGCAGGACGGACAGCTTGAATTCACCCCTCCACTTT.

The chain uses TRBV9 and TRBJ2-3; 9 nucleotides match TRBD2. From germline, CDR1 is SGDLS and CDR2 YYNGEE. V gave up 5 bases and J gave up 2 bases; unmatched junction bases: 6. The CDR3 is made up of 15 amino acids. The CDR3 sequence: CASSYSGGITDTQYF. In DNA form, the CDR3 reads TGTGCCAGCAGTTATAGCGGGGGAATCACAGATACGCAGTATTTT.

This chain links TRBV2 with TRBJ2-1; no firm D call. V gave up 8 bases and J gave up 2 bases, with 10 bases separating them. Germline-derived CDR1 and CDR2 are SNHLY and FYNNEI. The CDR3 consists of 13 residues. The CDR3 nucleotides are TGTGCCAGCTCGGCGGAAGCCTACAATGAGCAGTTCTTC. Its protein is CASSAEAYNEQFF.

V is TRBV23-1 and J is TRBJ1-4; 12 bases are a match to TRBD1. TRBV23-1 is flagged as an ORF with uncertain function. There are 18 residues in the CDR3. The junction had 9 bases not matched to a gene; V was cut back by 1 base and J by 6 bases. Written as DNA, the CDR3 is TGCGCCAGCAGTCAATTCACCGGGACAGGGGGCGCATATGAAAAACTGTTTTTT. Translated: CASSQFTGTGGAYEKLFF.

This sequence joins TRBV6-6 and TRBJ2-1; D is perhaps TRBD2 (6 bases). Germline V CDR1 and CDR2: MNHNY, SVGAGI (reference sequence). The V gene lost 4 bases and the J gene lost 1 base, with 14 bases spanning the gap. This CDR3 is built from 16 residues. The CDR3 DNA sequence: TGTGCCAGCAGTTCTGGCGGCGGGATATCCTACAATGAGCAGTTCTTC. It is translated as CASSSGGGISYNEQFF.

CDR3 nucleotide sequence: TGTGCCAGCAGCTCGACAGGCCCCTATACGCAGTATTTT. This gives the protein CASSSTGPYTQYF. The chain is built from TRBV11-3 and TRBJ2-3; maybe TRBD1 (6 bases). Looked up from germline, CDR1 is SGHNT and CDR2 is YENEEA. The CDR3 is 13 residues long. V lost 4 bases, J lost 7 bases, and 12 bases lay in between.

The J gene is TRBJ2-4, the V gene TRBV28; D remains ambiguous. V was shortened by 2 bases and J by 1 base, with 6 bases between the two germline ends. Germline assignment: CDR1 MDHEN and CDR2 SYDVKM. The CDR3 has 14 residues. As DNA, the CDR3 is TGTGCCAGCAGTTTACCCGGGGCCAAAAACATTCAGTACTTC. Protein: CASSLPGAKNIQYF.

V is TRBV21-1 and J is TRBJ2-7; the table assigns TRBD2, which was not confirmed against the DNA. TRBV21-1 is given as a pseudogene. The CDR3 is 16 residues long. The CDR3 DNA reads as TGTGCCAGCAGCAATAGGAGGGGAACCCCGACCTACGAGCAGTACTTC. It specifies CASSNRRGTPTYEQYF.

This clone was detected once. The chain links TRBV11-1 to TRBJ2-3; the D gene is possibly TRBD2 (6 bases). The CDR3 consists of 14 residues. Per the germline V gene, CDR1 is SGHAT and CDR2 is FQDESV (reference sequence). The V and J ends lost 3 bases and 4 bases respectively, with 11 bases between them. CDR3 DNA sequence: TGTGCCAGCAGCTTTTCCGGGAGTCCAGATACGCAGTATTTT. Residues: CASSFSGSPDTQYF.